The rows below give T cell receptor beta chains drawn from one sample of a study of blood T cell repertoires in COVID-19. This table comes from immunoSEQ multiplex PCR, and its TCRdb copy is limited to in-frame clones, with some not included. The data show roughly 180,000 clones, approximately 88% seen once. The material sequenced was peripheral blood. These receptors originate from a woman between 35 and 50 years old with COVID-19, enrolled during active disease. The CDR3 runs from the conserved cysteine through the conserved F or W. A D gene is named only where the DNA matches it firmly. Some rows have no size entry. The others give once, few or many, or a class for an expanded clone.

D: .; V: TRBV6-5; size: .; length: 10; J: TRBJ2-1; DNA: TGTGCCAGCAGTCGGTATGAGCAGTTCTTC; CDR3: CASSRYEQFF
D: TRBD2; V: TRBV9; size: .; length: 16; J: TRBJ2-7; DNA: TGTGCCAGCAGCGTAGCTGGGCTAGCGGGAGCCTACGAGCAGTACTTC; CDR3: CASSVAGLAGAYEQYF
D: TRBD1; V: TRBV18; size: .; length: 12; J: TRBJ1-5; DNA: TGTGCCAGCTCTCAGGGGGATCAGCCCCAGCATTTT; CDR3: CASSQGDQPQHF
D: TRBD2; V: TRBV12-5; size: .; length: 12; J: TRBJ2-7; DNA: TGTGCTAGTAGCGGGGACTCCTACGAGCAGTACTTC; CDR3: CASSGDSYEQYF
D: TRBD2; V: TRBV27; size: .; length: 16; J: TRBJ2-3; DNA: TGTGCCAGCAGTGGACTAGCGGGGGCTAGCACAGATACGCAGTATTTT; CDR3: CASSGLAGASTDTQYF
D: TRBD2; V: TRBV10-3; size: .; length: 14; J: TRBJ2-1; DNA: TGTGCCGCGGGCGGGTCATCGGGGGGTTGGGAGCAGTTCTTC; CDR3: CAAGGSSGGWEQFF
D: .; V: TRBV28; size: .; length: 15; J: TRBJ1-3; DNA: TGTGCCAGCAGTGTCGGGCCGGGATCCGGAAACACCATATATTTT; CDR3: CASSVGPGSGNTIYF
D: .; V: TRBV1; size: medium-sized; length: 15; J: TRBJ1-5; DNA: TGCACCAGCAGCCAGGAGGGGCGGATGAATCAGCCCCAGCATTTT; CDR3: CTSSQEGRMNQPQHF
D: .; V: TRBV3-1/TRBV3-2; size: .; length: 15; J: TRBJ1-1; DNA: TGTGCCAGCAGCCCACCGCTTACAGGGCACACTGAAGCTTTCTTT; CDR3: CASSPPLTGHTEAFF
D: .; V: TRBV6-5; size: .; length: 14; J: TRBJ1-6; DNA: TGTGCCAGCACCAGGACAAGCCATAATTCACCCCTCCACTTT; CDR3: CASTRTSHNSPLHF
D: TRBD2; V: TRBV2; size: .; length: 16; J: TRBJ2-1; DNA: TGTGCCAGCCTACCTGTGGCGGGAGGGGTTCGAAATGAGCAGTTCTTC; CDR3: CASLPVAGGVRNEQFF
D: .; V: TRBV10-3; size: .; length: 16; J: TRBJ2-3; DNA: TGTGCCATCAGTGGTAGGACAACAGGGAGCACAGATACGCAGTATTTT; CDR3: CAISGRTTGSTDTQYF
D: .; V: TRBV12-3/TRBV12-4; size: .; length: 12; J: TRBJ1-2; DNA: TGTGCCAGCAAAGCACCGACGGAGGGCTACACCTTC; CDR3: CASKAPTEGYTF
D: TRBD1; V: TRBV28; size: .; length: 17; J: TRBJ1-2; DNA: TGTGCCAGCAGTTCATCCGGGACAGGGCAGGAAAACTATGGCTACACCTTC; CDR3: CASSSSGTGQENYGYTF
D: .; V: TRBV25-1; size: .; length: 14; J: TRBJ1-2; DNA: TGTGCCAGCAGTGAGAACAGGTGGGACTATGGCTACACCTTC; CDR3: CASSENRWDYGYTF
D: TRBD1; V: TRBV12-3/TRBV12-4; size: .; length: 12; J: TRBJ1-1; DNA: TGTGCCAGCAGTTTCCGGGACAGAGAGGCTTTCTTT; CDR3: CASSFRDREAFF
D: TRBD1; V: TRBV7-9; size: .; length: 16; J: TRBJ1-4; DNA: TGTGCCAGCAGCTTAGCGGGACAGGGATTTAATGAAAAACTGTTTTTT; CDR3: CASSLAGQGFNEKLFF
D: .; V: TRBV27; size: .; length: 12; J: TRBJ1-1; DNA: TGTGCCAGCAGTTTGCGGGGGCATGAAGCTTTCTTT; CDR3: CASSLRGHEAFF
D: TRBD2; V: TRBV10-1; size: .; length: 14; J: TRBJ2-3; DNA: TGCGCCAGCAGTATTAGCGGGGCCACAGATACGCAGTATTTT; CDR3: CASSISGATDTQYF
D: .; V: TRBV7-9; size: .; length: 14; J: TRBJ1-5; DNA: TGTGCCAGCAGCCTTCCAGGGAGGAATCAGCCCCAGCATTTT; CDR3: CASSLPGRNQPQHF
D: TRBD1; V: TRBV7-8; size: .; length: 16; J: TRBJ2-1; DNA: TGTGCCAGCAGCTCAGAGGGGGACAGGGTCTACAATGAGCAGTTCTTC; CDR3: CASSSEGDRVYNEQFF
D: .; V: TRBV11-2; size: .; length: 15; J: TRBJ2-7; DNA: TGTGCCAGCAGCCCAACTCCTACCCCAGGCTACGAGCAGTACTTC; CDR3: CASSPTPTPGYEQYF
D: .; V: TRBV27; size: .; length: 14; J: TRBJ1-2; DNA: TGTGCCAGCAGTTTATCGGGGCCGCCGACCGGCTACACCTTC; CDR3: CASSLSGPPTGYTF
D: TRBD1; V: TRBV5-4; size: .; length: 14; J: TRBJ1-6; DNA: TGTGCCAGCAGCGCCGGACAGGGCCGTTTCCCCCTCCACTTT; CDR3: CASSAGQGRFPLHF
D: .; V: TRBV4-1; size: .; length: 15; J: TRBJ2-1; DNA: TGCGCCAGCAGCCAACCCGTGAATAGTCTCGATGAGCAGTTCTTC; CDR3: CASSQPVNSLDEQFF
D: .; V: TRBV6-5; size: .; length: 14; J: TRBJ2-5; DNA: TGTGCCAGCAGTTACCCCCCGCGAGAAGAGACCCAGTACTTC; CDR3: CASSYPPREETQYF
D: .; V: TRBV5-1; size: .; length: 14; J: TRBJ1-2; DNA: TGCGCCAGCAGCTTGGACAGGGTGAACTATGGCTACACCTTC; CDR3: CASSLDRVNYGYTF
D: .; V: TRBV6-5; size: .; length: 15; J: TRBJ1-5; DNA: TGTGCCAGCAGACCCGGACAGTCTAGCTGGCAGCCCCAGCATTTT; CDR3: CASRPGQSSWQPQHF
D: .; V: TRBV20-1; size: .; length: 13; J: TRBJ1-2; DNA: TGCAGTGCTAGTCACGTAGTTGCCTATGGCTACACCTTC; CDR3: CSASHVVAYGYTF
D: TRBD1; V: TRBV7-9; size: .; length: 16; J: TRBJ2-7; DNA: TGTGCCAGCAGCTTAGACCCGGGACAGGGGTCCGACGAGCAGTACTTC; CDR3: CASSLDPGQGSDEQYF
D: TRBD2; V: TRBV13; size: once; length: 15; J: TRBJ2-1; DNA: TGTGCCAGCAGCCCACAGGGACTAGGGGCCAATGAGCAGTTCTTC; CDR3: CASSPQGLGANEQFF
D: .; V: TRBV7-9; size: .; length: 15; J: TRBJ1-1; DNA: TGTGCCAGCAGCGCCCAGGCAGGGGCTCACACTGAAGCTTTCTTT; CDR3: CASSAQAGAHTEAFF
D: .; V: TRBV3-1/TRBV3-2; size: .; length: 14; J: TRBJ2-2; DNA: TGTGCCAGCAGCCCGCAGGGGGGAGCCGGGGAGCTGTTTTTT; CDR3: CASSPQGGAGELFF
D: .; V: TRBV27; size: .; length: 15; J: TRBJ1-6; DNA: TGTGCCAGCAGTTCTACCTGGAGGGGTCTTTCACCCCTCCACTTT; CDR3: CASSSTWRGLSPLHF
D: .; V: TRBV5-5; size: .; length: 17; J: TRBJ1-5; DNA: TGTGCCAGCAGCTTCCTTCACAGGGTGGAGGAAAATCAGCCCCAGCATTTT; CDR3: CASSFLHRVEENQPQHF
D: TRBD1; V: TRBV10-3; size: .; length: 14; J: TRBJ2-7; DNA: TGTGCCATCAGTGGGGACAGCCTACGACAGGGGCAGTACTTC; CDR3: CAISGDSLRQGQYF
D: .; V: TRBV19; size: .; length: 17; J: TRBJ1-6; DNA: TGTGCCAGTAGCCCGGCGTCACGGCTACTGCAGGATTCACCCCTCCACTTT; CDR3: CASSPASRLLQDSPLHF
D: .; V: TRBV28; size: .; length: 13; J: TRBJ1-2; DNA: TGTGCCAGCCAGGGCGGCAAACTTACAGCTGGCACCTTC; CDR3: CASQGGKLTAGTF
D: TRBD1; V: TRBV19; size: .; length: 14; J: TRBJ2-7; DNA: TGTGCCAGTAGTAAGACAGGGGCGCCAAGAGAGCAGTACTTC; CDR3: CASSKTGAPREQYF
D: TRBD2; V: TRBV10-3; size: few; length: 12; J: TRBJ2-1; DNA: TGTGCCACCGGACTAGCGGGAAATGAGCAGTTCTTC; CDR3: CATGLAGNEQFF
D: TRBD1; V: TRBV11-3; size: .; length: 15; J: TRBJ2-5; DNA: TGTGCCAGCAGCCCGGGACAGGGGTCGGAAGAGACCCAGTACTTC; CDR3: CASSPGQGSEETQYF
D: .; V: TRBV7-8; size: .; length: 15; J: TRBJ1-1; DNA: TGTGCCAGCAGCTTACCCCAGGGAAAGAACACTGAAGCTTTCTTT; CDR3: CASSLPQGKNTEAFF
D: TRBD2; V: TRBV9; size: .; length: 15; J: TRBJ2-7; DNA: TGTGCCAGCAGCCAGAGCGGGAGAGCCACCTACGAGCAGTACTTC; CDR3: CASSQSGRATYEQYF
D: TRBD2; V: TRBV6-5; size: .; length: 15; J: TRBJ2-3; DNA: TGTGCCAGCTCAAGGGGAGGGTGGGGGACAGATACGCAGTATTTT; CDR3: CASSRGGWGTDTQYF
D: TRBD1; V: TRBV18; size: .; length: 17; J: TRBJ1-2; DNA: TGTGCCAGCTCACCACAGGGGGCGCGAGGATCTAACTATGGCTACACCTTC; CDR3: CASSPQGARGSNYGYTF
D: .; V: TRBV6-5; size: .; length: 15; J: TRBJ2-7; DNA: TGTGCCAGCAGTTACAAGGGGGTGAGCTCCTACGAGCAGTACTTC; CDR3: CASSYKGVSSYEQYF
D: TRBD1; V: TRBV5-6; size: .; length: 17; J: TRBJ2-7; DNA: TGTGCCAGCAGCGTGACCTCAAGGGGGCGGACCTCCTACGAGCAGTACTTC; CDR3: CASSVTSRGRTSYEQYF
D: .; V: TRBV11-2; size: .; length: 15; J: TRBJ2-2; DNA: TGTGCCAGCAGCTTAGATTTGCGGGGCACCGGGGAGCTGTTTTTT; CDR3: CASSLDLRGTGELFF
D: .; V: TRBV4-2; size: .; length: 15; J: TRBJ1-3; DNA: TGTGCCAGCAGCCCGTCGACAGGCTCTGGAAACACCATATATTTT; CDR3: CASSPSTGSGNTIYF
D: TRBD1; V: TRBV27; size: .; length: 11; J: TRBJ1-1; DNA: TGTGCCAGCACACAGGGGAGGGAAGCTTTCTTT; CDR3: CASTQGREAFF
D: TRBD1; V: TRBV24-1; size: .; length: 15; J: TRBJ1-2; DNA: TGTGCCACCAGTGATTTGATAGGGGGCGTCGATGGCTACACCTTC; CDR3: CATSDLIGGVDGYTF